This T cell receptor beta chain emerged from a study of blood T cell repertoires in COVID-19. Across the whole study: The United States, Italy and Spain supplied acute and convalescent COVID-19 samples.

Assay used: immunoSEQ multiplex PCR; TCRdb lists only in-frame clones, some missing. Of about 130,000 clones detected, about 89% appear once; the ten largest clones hold approximately 4.3%. The table lists this clone with a count of one. The Seattle site enrolled patients during active infection and followed them longitudinally. The CDR3 is 15 amino acids. The V gene end was trimmed by 0 bases and the J gene end by 7 bases; junction bases not matched to a gene: 5. Germline CDR1 reads SGHTA; CDR2 reads FQGNSA. The sequenced sample consisted of peripheral blood. This chain joins TRBV7-2 and TRBJ2-2, with TRBD1 matching 7 bases. This TCR came from a man aged 55 to 70 with COVID-19, enrolled during active disease. The CDR3 DNA follows: TGTGCCAGCAGCTTAGCCCCAGGGGGTGTCGGGGAGCTGTTTTTT. Encoded protein: CASSLAPGGVGELFF.